This T cell receptor beta chain was observed in a study of cytomegalovirus exposure and HLA in healthy donors (dated by TCRdb to about 2017). In the study overall: An earlier analysis of approximately 640 of the donors reported 250 to 350 Gb of sequence data and some 120 million unique TCR beta sequences from 150 million to 200 million T cells. Both class I and class II loci were covered by HLA typing, at four-digit resolution. In an earlier analysis of 587 of the donors, high-throughput TCR beta sequencing was used to judge whether each TCR beta V gene segment behaved as functional or pseudogenic. To predict cytomegalovirus infection status, the study brought together high-throughput TCR immunosequencing, statistical association of individual TCRs with disease status, and machine learning. Every repertoire in the discovery cohort had been generated on one and the same sequencing platform. An early release covering roughly 600 HLA-typed donors comprised about 300 gigabases of sequencing data and tens of millions of unique TCR sequences. The study aimed to test whether cataloging public T cell receptors could reveal signatures of past pathogen exposure. The study used immunosequencing to profile the T cell repertoires of 666 subjects and linked those repertoires to cytomegalovirus serostatus. Genome-wide SNP genotypes for about 65% of the roughly 670 donors were used in a later genetic analysis, which treated that subset as a discovery cohort. Typing coverage varied by locus: roughly 629-630 donors for A, B, C, DRB1 and DQB1; more than 500 for DQA1; some 610 for DPA1; approximately 470 for DPB1. Alongside the repertoire data, information on donor age, sex, ethnicity and CMV serostatus was compiled. Of the 350 to 450 genotyped donors, approximately 81% were placed in the genetic ancestry cluster associated with self-reported Caucasian donors. A separate validation cohort of over 95 different subjects was used in addition to the approximately 700-subject first cohort. On average, roughly 250,000 unique TCR beta nucleotide sequences were sequenced per donor among a few hundred genotyped donors of the cohort, with roughly a sixth of those sequences being non-productive. Because of strong linkage in the cohort, roughly five DR-DQ haplotypes were treated as single units for association and clustering. Rather than drawing on any new phenotypic data, the later analysis identified candidate immune exposures from TCR beta sequences and the way those sequences occurred across donors. A later analysis re-analyzed previously published TCR beta repertoires from 650 to 800 donors and added high-resolution HLA genotyping to study TCR occurrence patterns.

The full study reports these points: A further reported finding was that TCR beta sequences accurately predicted the HLA-A and HLA-B alleles for most subjects in the first cohort. In a later analysis, several top co-occurrence clusters were reported to appear linked to parvovirus B19, influenza, CMV and Epstein-Barr virus. An earlier analysis of approximately 530 of the donors showed that most TCR beta V segments appeared in productive rearrangements either about 87% or about 30% of the time, which broadly matched IMGT annotations. The authors suggested that the approach could potentially be generalized to other disease states and immunological phenotypes. In a later genetic analysis, fewer N-insertions in productive TCRs were reported among donors in an Asian-associated ancestry cluster than the approximately 710-donor mean. In a later genetic analysis, a missense DCLRE1C variant was associated with V-gene and J-gene trimming of TCR beta chains, and the association was replicated in an independent cohort. Because counts were too low, seventeen rarely observed V segments, including chromosome 9 orphons, were left out of the earlier analysis of some 640 of the donors. Compared with equally common non-associated chains, HLA-associated TCR beta chains in a later analysis were more clonally expanded and had lower generation probabilities. Immune exposure information for the cohort was limited to CMV serostatus. In a later analysis, the rate of TCR association differed among HLA loci, with DRB1 alleles having the most associated TCRs and HLA-C alleles having the fewest. The 87-base-pair reads could not distinguish some IMGT-functional V segments, including TRBV6-2 and TRBV6-3, so those segments were excluded. This cohort had only TCR beta chains sequenced, and the lack of alpha or paired-chain data limited which features could be detected. While some public TCRs were present in many individuals, most TCR sequences turned up only very rarely across donors. When HLA alleles, especially DR and DQ, strongly co-occurred, TCR associations were difficult to assign to individual alleles. Correlated functional status among segregating V segments might be attributable to linkage disequilibrium, but an unknown experimental factor could not be ruled out. The classifier was reported to diagnose cytomegalovirus status with high specificity and sensitivity in both the original and validation cohorts. In a later analysis, most CMV-associated TCR beta chains were found to appear HLA-restricted, with HLA associations seemingly driven largely by CMV exposure. In vitro tests confirmed that a few of the cytomegalovirus-associated TCR beta chains recognize cytomegalovirus antigens. In the study, approximately 150 TCR beta chains were listed as associated with cytomegalovirus. A later analysis associated about 17,000 TCR beta sequences with specific HLA alleles at a false discovery rate of 0.05. HLA typing was unavailable for some donors at each locus, so association tests used only the typed subset. A cluster of highly shared sequence variants was judged likely to be a technical artifact of the sequencing pipeline. The presence/absence analyses assumed that sequencing depth was roughly uniform across donors, and that assumption may not be true.

The sample holds one count of this clone. It has no known antigen specificity. Base qualities were left out, and no much larger clone turns up one base away. The cohort was made up of 666 healthy bone marrow donors. At the time of sampling, all cohort members were nominally healthy, though unrecorded immune exposures were likely present. The donor was CMV seropositive and belonged to the group of around 300 seropositive cohort members. A peripheral blood sample was provided by each donor, and peripheral blood mononuclear cells were used for TCR beta sequencing. Genomic DNA was extracted from the blood cell samples with the Qiagen DNeasy Blood Extraction Kit. Reading from cysteine to phenylalanine, the CDR3 counts 19 amino acids. Of the read, only the CDR3 DNA is kept; its 57 bases are in frame from base 1. V trim: 7 bases; J trim: 0 bases; unmatched bases: 13. The CDR1 and CDR2 encoded by the germline V gene are SNHLY and FYNNEI.

Receptor libraries were prepared by the immunoSEQ multiplex PCR assay. The multiplex PCR relied on a mix of 60 forward primers for TCR Vbeta segments and 13 reverse primers for TCR Jbeta segments. The CDR3 region of rearranged TCR beta genes was amplified from genomic DNA with a multiplex PCR assay. The amplified TCR beta libraries were sequenced on the Illumina HiSeq System as 87-base-pair reads. For the original study's pipeline: A later analysis counted some 74 million unique TCR beta chains across the 666 repertoires, and around 9.9 million of these chains were shared by at least two donors. A nearest-neighbor algorithm error-corrected the raw reads and collapsed the reads into unique sequences, merging closely related sequences to remove PCR and sequencing errors. Alignment of CDR3 sequences to IMGT reference sequences was used to assign V, D and J gene segments. For a sequence to be retained, a match of at least six nucleotides was required to both a V gene segment and a J gene segment. Rearrangements were called productive when the CDR3 lacked stop codons and stayed in frame with V and J; all others were non-productive. CDR3 was defined according to IMGT convention as the region running from the second conserved V-encoded cysteine to the conserved J-encoded phenylalanine. In an earlier analysis of more than 550 of the donors, sequences lacking an unambiguous match to a single V gene segment were excluded. In an earlier analysis of 587 of the donors, V segments were called functional above 56.7% productive rearrangements and were called segregating when the between-donor standard deviation exceeded 5%. To diagnose cytomegalovirus status from the catalog of TCR beta chain sequences, a statistical classification framework was built. In a later analysis, TCR nucleotide sequences were compared against IMGT/GENE-DB human TR gene sequences so that V and J genes could be assigned. Using the TCRdist pipeline, a later analysis assigned CDR3 sequences along with most-parsimonious VDJ recombination scenarios. In a later analysis, each TCR beta chain was defined by its CDR3 amino acid sequence together with its V-gene family, and reads lacking a unique V-gene family were excluded. A later analysis removed 500 to 600 highly shared, low-generation-probability nucleotide sequences to deal with suspected cross-contamination and a sequencing artifact. For each public chain, a later analysis derived a clonal expansion index from normalized ranks of inferred template counts within each repertoire. In a later analysis, generation probabilities were computed with a VDJ recombination model fitted to out-of-frame rearrangements, and the resulting probabilities were checked against IGoR. In a later analysis, TCR-TCR, TCR-HLA and TCR-CMV co-occurrence was scored with hypergeometric tests, and a repertoire-size bias correction was applied to TCR pairs. False discovery rates were estimated in a later analysis by permuting HLA or CMV assignments 20 times. In a later analysis, co-occurring TCRs were grouped using DBSCAN, with TCRdist sequence similarity added in when clustering inside HLA-allele-positive subsets. Repertoires with fewer than 30,000 or more than 120,000 public chains were left out of co-occurrence clustering, as were about 5 repertoires with anomalous nucleotide sharing. Held by TCRdb, this immuneACCESS table contains in-frame sequences only and omits some clones. Under half of the omission traces to an unresolved V gene where checked; the cause of the rest is unknown. From that table come the V and J calls and clone size; the DNA was used to work out D and trimming. The sample yields 150,000 to 200,000 clones; roughly 85% were counted once. The biggest ten clones account for 0.98% of the sample.

The sample was PBMCs. The chain is assembled from TRBV2 and TRBJ2-1, and TRBD2 matches 12 of the central bases. This receptor was taken from a woman aged 45-65 years in good health and CMV-seropositive. CDR3 loop: CASIYRTSGDRSSYNEQFF. The bases are TGTGCCAGCATCTACCGGACTAGCGGGGACCGGAGCTCCTACAATGAGCAGTTCTTC.